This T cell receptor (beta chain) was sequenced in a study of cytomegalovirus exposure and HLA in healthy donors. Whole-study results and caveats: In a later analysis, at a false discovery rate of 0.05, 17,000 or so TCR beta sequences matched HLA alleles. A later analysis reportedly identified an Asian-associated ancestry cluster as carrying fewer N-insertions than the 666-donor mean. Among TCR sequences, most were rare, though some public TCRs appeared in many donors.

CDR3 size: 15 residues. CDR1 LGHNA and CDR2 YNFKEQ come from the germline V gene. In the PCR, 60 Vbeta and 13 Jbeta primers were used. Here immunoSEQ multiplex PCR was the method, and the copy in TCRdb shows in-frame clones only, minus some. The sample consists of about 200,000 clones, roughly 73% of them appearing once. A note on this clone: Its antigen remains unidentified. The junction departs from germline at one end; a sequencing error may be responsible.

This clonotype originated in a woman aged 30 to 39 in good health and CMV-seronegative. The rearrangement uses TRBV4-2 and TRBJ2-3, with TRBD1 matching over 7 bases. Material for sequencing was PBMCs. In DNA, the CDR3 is TGTGCCAGCAGCCAAGGGGTAGGGGGCACGGATACGCAGTATTTT. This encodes CASSQGVGGTDTQYF.